This TCR beta chain was captured in a study of siplizumab effects on memory and regulatory T cells. Overall study results and limits: Naive T cells looked more diverse than memory cells and looked like major alloresponse contributors. Unstimulated subsets contained matches for only a minor fraction of alloreactive clones.

The repertoire was sequenced with immunoSEQ multiplex PCR; TCRdb's copy has only in-frame clones and lacks some. The sample has 98,000 or so clones; over 90% are singletons. Germline V gene data show CDR1 as MNHEY and CDR2 as SVGAGI. CDR3 length: 13 amino acids. Trimming removed 10 bases at V and 1 base at J, with 13 bases between. Turning to this clone: The antigen remains unidentified.

This chain joins TRBV6-5 and TRBJ1-1; D is unclear. Input material: Tregs sorted from blood. The origin of this receptor is a human donor in good health. In nucleotides, the CDR3 is TGTGCCACCTTACGACCAGGGAACACTGAAGCTTTCTTT. Translation gives CATLRPGNTEAFF.